This T cell receptor (beta chain) was found in a study of blood T cell repertoires in COVID-19 (dated by TCRdb to the early 2020s). Broadly, across the study: Samples covering the acute and convalescent phases of COVID-19 were provided by collaborators in the United States, Italy and Spain. The material from the prospective study consisted of cDNA or gDNA derived from T cells, B-cell-depleted T cells, or PBMCs. Deeply sampled blood TCRbeta repertoires from subjects exposed to, actively infected with, or recovered from COVID-19 were included in the dataset. The repertoires were released in a freely available public database meant as a resource for research on the immune response to SARS-CoV-2. The samples were drawn from the first 160 participants of the ongoing ImmuneRACE study and from 1,254 subjects provided by 6 global collaborators. Sample metadata almost always included a de-identified subject ID, COVID-19 status, age in years and sex. Where HLA class I and class II types were available, the types were taken from metadata supplied by the sample provider, not from assay-based typing. What the work shows at the level of the full study, not this receptor alone: Clinical and demographic metadata were provided uncurated, with the amount varying by source and participant.

TCRbeta CDR3 regions were amplified from genomic DNA using the immunoSEQ Assay, a bias-controlled multiplex PCR. Per the authors' processing: Nucleated cell counts per sample were estimated from amplification of reference gene primers within the assay. To quantify the absolute abundance of each unique TCRbeta CDR3 rearrangement, sequence reads were collapsed and filtered. For each sample, productive Simpson clonality was calculated as the square root of Simpson's diversity index over productive rearrangements. Held by TCRdb, this immuneACCESS table contains in-frame sequences only and omits some clones. Under half of the omission traces to an unresolved V gene where checked; the cause of the rest is unknown. V, J and clone size derive from that table, while D and trimming were established from the DNA sequence. This sample has a few hundred thousand clones in its table, and around 89% of those were observed once. Roughly 8.9% of the sample goes to the ten largest clones.

Participants in the prospective study were aged roughly 18 to 89 years, lived in about two dozen United States geographic areas, and enrolled through a virtual design. Cohort assignment in the prospective study relied on participant-reported clinical history from a screening survey and a study questionnaire. ImmuneRACE Cohort 3 recovered participants were defined by two consecutive negative NP/OP PCR tests, healthcare professional clearance, or symptom resolution. Mobile phlebotomists in the prospective study collected whole blood, serum and a nasopharyngeal or oropharyngeal swab from every participant. Participants in the prospective study had the option to provide additional blood draws and questionnaires over a roughly 2-month period. Before DNA extraction, prospective study blood samples were shipped either frozen or at room temperature. The germline V gene (reference sequence) specifies PRHDT as CDR1 and FYEKMQ as CDR2. The CDR3 holds 16 amino acids from the cysteine to the phenylalanine. Only CDR3 DNA remains: 48 bases, in frame from the first base. The germline V and J ends show losses of 5 bases and 1 base respectively, and no gene match explains 5 bases of the junction.

Regarding this clone: Its binding antigen is unknown. The sample holds no much larger clone one base away, and base qualities are not on file.

The TCR comes from a woman in her forties who had recovered from COVID-19. The sample consisted of PBMCs or T cells enriched from blood (not recorded which). The sequence links TRBV13 to TRBJ2-1; TRBD2 matches 10 bases in the middle. The nucleotide sequence is TGTGCCAGCAGCCCGCCACTAGCGGGGTCCTACAATGAGCAGTTCTTC. It translates as CASSPPLAGSYNEQFF.